What follows are 6 T cell receptor beta chains derived from one specimen sequenced in a study of T cells expressing NK-cell markers. TCRdb reanalyzed the 5' RACE reads, giving one entry per CDR3 protein sequence and no DNA. The data include approximately 420,000 distinct CDR3 sequences; the top ten clones carry about 11%. Sequenced material: blood T cells: a sorted CD56 or NKG2C T cell subset, CD4+ or CD8+ T cells, or bulk PBMC T cells (not recorded which). The receptors were gathered from a woman aged 45-60 years in good health.

V is TRBV19 and J is TRBJ1-6; the D gene TCRdb calls, TRBD1, cannot be checked with no DNA. The CDR3 runs to 13 residues. CDR1 and CDR2 from the germline V gene are LNHDA and SQIVND (reference sequence). The chain's CDR3 is CASSLSREAPLHF.

The chain joins TRBV5-1 to TRBJ2-3; TCRdb designates TRBD2, a call that cannot be tested without DNA. The CDR3 has 16 amino acids. Germline lookup yields CDR1 SGHRS and CDR2 YFSETQ. The CDR3 reads CASRLPRLVSTDTQYF. The variable domain in full, completed from reference TRBV5-1 and TRBJ2-3, reads KAGVTQTPRYLIKTRGQQVTLSCSPISGHRSVSWYQQTPGQGLQFLFEYFSETQRNKGNFPGRFSGRQFSNSRSEMNVSTLELGDSALYLCASRLPRLVSTDTQYFGPGTRLTVL.

The chain is built from TRBV15 and TRBJ1-1; absent DNA, TCRdb's TRBD1 call cannot be checked. The CDR3 is 14 residues long. Germline values: CDR1 LNHNV, CDR2 YYDKDF (reference sequence). CDR3 in amino acids: CATSRVTRGLEAFF.

J is TRBJ1-5 and V is TRBV6-1; TCRdb's D gene call, TRBD1, goes unchecked for lack of DNA. This CDR3 comprises 16 residues. Looked up from germline, CDR1 is MNHNS and CDR2 is SASEGT. The CDR3 loop is CASSEANRARGRPQHF.

The rearrangement joins TRBV7-9 to TRBJ2-7; TCRdb outputs TRBD1, but without DNA this stays unchecked. The CDR3 has 14 residues. Germline V gives CDR1 SEHNR, CDR2 FQNEAQ (reference sequence). CDR3 sequence reads: CASSGTFLSYEQYF.

This chain connects TRBV7-6 to TRBJ2-1; the TCRdb call, TRBD2, lacks DNA for checking. The CDR3 consists of 19 residues. Germline values: CDR1 SGHVS, CDR2 FNYEAQ. CDR3 sequence: CASSRGGLAGGSSYNEQFF.